These 14 T cell receptor beta chains originate from one sample sequenced in a study of T-cell reconstitution after alpha-beta-depleted transplantation in children. Unique molecular identifiers were incorporated into the prepared TCRbeta library. Each CDR3 protein is one row after TCRdb ran MiXCR on the PCR reads. The table shows around 300,000 distinct CDR3 sequences, with more than 9% occurring only once. Here the sequenced sample was peripheral blood, taken 180 days after TCRalphabeta/CD19-depleted stem cell transplant. The receptors were sampled from a male patient between 2 and 10 years old who had a stem cell transplant for chronic granulomatous disease, so the T cells may come from the graft donor.

This clonotype was observed many times. CDR3 sequence: CSASGGPYEQYF. CDR3 nucleotide sequence: TGCAGCGCTAGCGGGGGGCCCTACGAGCAGTACTTC. This sequence joins TRBV29-1 and TRBJ2-7; TRBD2 matches 11 bases. Germline V CDR1 and CDR2: SQVTM, ANQGSEA. There are 12 residues in the CDR3. The junction had 1 base not matched to a gene; V was cut back by 7 bases and J by 2 bases.

The V call is TRBV24-1, the J call TRBJ2-1; D is perhaps TRBD2 (7 bases). Germline V CDR1 and CDR2: KGHDR, SFDVKD. The V gene lost 12 bases and the J gene lost 3 bases, with 17 bases spanning the gap. The CDR3 is 14 amino acids. CDR3 DNA: TGTGCCGTTGGGGGGCGGGAGATCTACAATGAGCAGTTCTTC. Its translation is CAVGGREIYNEQFF.

This clonotype occurred many times. The CDR3 bases are TGTGCCAGCAGTTTGGGGGGGATACCCCTCCACTTT. Amino acids: CASSLGGIPLHF. The chain carries TRBV27 and TRBJ1-6; the D gene is possibly TRBD1 (5 bases). Germline V gene data show CDR1 as MNHEY and CDR2 as SMNVEV (reference sequence). Between the trimmed V and J ends, which lost 3 bases and 12 bases, there was a span of 9 bases. This CDR3 contains 12 residues.

Ten or more counts support this clonotype. The chain joins TRBV20-1 to TRBJ2-3, with a possible D match to TRBD2 (6 bases). Germline V gene sequence: CDR1 DFQATT, CDR2 SNEGSKA (reference sequence). The CDR3 is 13 residues long. V was pared by 4 bases and J by 2 bases, with 10 bases between. CDR3: CSANSGVTDTQYF. The CDR3 region has the DNA TGCAGTGCTAATAGCGGTGTCACAGATACGCAGTATTTT.

This clonotype was recorded at least ten times. The chain employs TRBV5-1 and TRBJ2-1; 9 nucleotides align to TRBD2. The germline CDR1 and CDR2 sequences are SGHRS and YFSETQ. The V gene end was trimmed by 2 bases and the J gene end by 9 bases; junction bases not matched to a gene: 9. The CDR3 has 15 residues. CDR3 nucleotide sequence: TGCGCCAGCAGCTTTCCGGGACTAGCCCCGGGTGAGCAGTTCTTC. As protein: CASSFPGLAPGEQFF.

This clonotype was seen repeatedly, ten times or more. The chain links TRBV6-2 or TRBV6-3 to TRBJ2-7; possibly TRBD1 for D (6 bases). CDR1 MNHEY and CDR2 SVGEGT come from the germline V gene. This CDR3 is built from 14 residues. Trimming left V 2 bases short and J 3 bases short, with 11 bases between. The CDR3, as DNA: TGTGCCAGCAGTTACGACAGGCGCAGCTACGAGCAGTACTTC. Translation gives CASSYDRRSYEQYF.

In this sample, this clonotype turned up many times. The V gene is TRBV12-3 or TRBV12-4, the J gene TRBJ1-2; D unclear. Trimming pared 5 bases from V and 0 bases from J, leaving 16 bases between. CDR3 length: 16 amino acids. CDR3 loop: CASSPRLDAANYGYTF. The DNA of the CDR3 is TGTGCCAGCAGTCCCCGTCTGGACGCAGCTAACTATGGCTACACCTTC.

This clonotype was found many times. The V call is TRBV20-1, the J call TRBJ1-5; 7 nucleotides line up with TRBD1. The CDR3 extends over 13 amino acids. Per germline, CDR1 DFQATT and CDR2 SNEGSKA (reference sequence). The V segment lost 6 bases and the J segment 5 bases; nucleotides outside the gene matches: 7. The CDR3 region is CSARTGLDQPQHF. The CDR3 bases are TGCAGTGCCCGGACAGGACTAGATCAGCCCCAGCATTTT.

This clonotype was seen repeatedly, ten times or more. This chain joins TRBV20-1 and TRBJ1-1; D possibly corresponds to TRBD1 (5 bases). V lost 1 base and J lost 1, with 10 bases in between. Germline V gene sequence: CDR1 DFQATT, CDR2 SNEGSKA (reference sequence). This CDR3 is 14 amino acids long. The CDR3 spells CSARVEGANTEAFF. In nucleotides, the CDR3 is TGCAGTGCTAGAGTGGAAGGGGCGAACACTGAAGCTTTCTTT.

This clonotype appeared many times. This chain joins TRBV20-1 and TRBJ2-1; 10 bases are a match to TRBD2. Per germline, CDR1 DFQATT and CDR2 SNEGSKA (reference sequence). This CDR3 is built from 12 residues. V dropped 5 bases and J dropped 14; count of bases not matched to a gene: 9. The CDR3 spells CSAPAGGPREFF. In nucleotides, the CDR3 is TGCAGTGCTCCAGCGGGAGGGCCAAGGGAGTTCTTC.

Worth noting for this clonotype: Given a much more abundant clone one base away, this may be a read error. This sequence joins TRBV7-2 and TRBJ2-7; D is undetermined. The length of the CDR3 is 14 residues. Trimming stripped 1 base from V and 4 bases from J, with 11 bases between. Germline V gene lookup returns CDR1 SGHTA and CDR2 FQGNSA. The CDR3 coding sequence is TGTGCCAGCAGCTTAGTGCCACGGGCATACGAGCAGTACTTC. It specifies CASSLVPRAYEQYF.

This clonotype was observed at least ten times. The chain links TRBV7-2 to TRBJ1-2; TRBD1 matches 8 bases. Germline V gene lookup returns CDR1 SGHTA and CDR2 FQGNSA. This CDR3 is built from 15 residues. The V and J ends lost 3 bases and 5 bases, in that order; junction bases with no gene match: 8. The CDR3, as DNA: TGTGCCAGCAGCTTGGGCAGGGGGCGAGGGTATGGCTACACCTTC. It yields the protein CASSLGRGRGYGYTF.

This clonotype was picked up a small number of times. This chain connects TRBV25-1 to TRBJ2-3; 7 positions match TRBD1. This CDR3 is built from 15 residues. CDR1 and CDR2 (germline): MGHDK, SYGVNS. Germline trimming cut 5 bases from V and 4 bases from J; bases unmatched to any gene: 9. The CDR3 region is CASSPGQTIADTQYF. The CDR3 nucleotides read TGTGCCAGCAGTCCGGGACAGACTATTGCAGATACGCAGTATTTT.

This clonotype was recorded at least ten times. V and J are TRBV20-1 and TRBJ2-7, with 13 bases lining up with TRBD2. This CDR3 is 16 amino acids long. Germline V lookup: CDR1 DFQATT, CDR2 SNEGSKA (reference sequence). V dropped 3 bases and J dropped 3; count of bases not matched to a gene: 8. CDR3 sequence: CSARGTGLAGIYEQYF. CDR3 bases: TGCAGTGCTAGGGGGACGGGACTAGCGGGAATCTACGAGCAGTACTTC.